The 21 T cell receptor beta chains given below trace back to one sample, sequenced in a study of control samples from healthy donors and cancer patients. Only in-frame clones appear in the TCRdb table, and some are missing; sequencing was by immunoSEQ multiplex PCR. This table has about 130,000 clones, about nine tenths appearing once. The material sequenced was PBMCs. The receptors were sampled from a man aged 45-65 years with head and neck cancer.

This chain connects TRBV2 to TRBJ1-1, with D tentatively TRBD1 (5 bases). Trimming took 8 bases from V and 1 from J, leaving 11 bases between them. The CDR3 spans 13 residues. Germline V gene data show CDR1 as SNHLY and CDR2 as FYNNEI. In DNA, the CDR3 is TGTGCCAGCCTCAGGGAAGAGAACACTGAAGCTTTCTTT. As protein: CASLREENTEAFF.

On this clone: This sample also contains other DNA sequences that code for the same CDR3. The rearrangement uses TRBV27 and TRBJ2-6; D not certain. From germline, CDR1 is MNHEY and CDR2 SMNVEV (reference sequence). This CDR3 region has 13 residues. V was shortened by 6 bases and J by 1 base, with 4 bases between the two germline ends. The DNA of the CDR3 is TGTGCCAGCAGACTATCTGGGGCCAACGTCCTGACTTTC. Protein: CASRLSGANVLTF.

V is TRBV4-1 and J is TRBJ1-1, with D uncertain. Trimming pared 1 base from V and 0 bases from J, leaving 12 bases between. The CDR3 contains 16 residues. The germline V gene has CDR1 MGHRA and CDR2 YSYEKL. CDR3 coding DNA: TGCGCCAGCAGCCAAGCAGGCCTTTCCATGAACACTGAAGCTTTCTTT. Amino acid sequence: CASSQAGLSMNTEAFF.

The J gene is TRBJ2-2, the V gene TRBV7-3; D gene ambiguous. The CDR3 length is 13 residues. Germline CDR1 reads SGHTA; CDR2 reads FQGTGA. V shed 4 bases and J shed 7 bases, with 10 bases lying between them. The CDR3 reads CASSSLSDGELFF. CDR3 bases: TGTGCCAGCAGCTCCCTATCGGACGGGGAGCTGTTTTTT. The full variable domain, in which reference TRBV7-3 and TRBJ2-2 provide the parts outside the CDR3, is GAGVSQTPSNKVTEKGKYVELRCDPISGHTALYWYRQSLGQGPEFLIYFQGTGAADDSGLPNDRFFAVRPEGSVSTLKIQRTERGDSAVYLCASSSLSDGELFFGEGSRLTVL.

The CDR3 DNA sequence: TGTGCCAGCAGTTACTCCTCAGTCTCTCCTACCTACGAGCAGTACTTC. Translation gives CASSYSSVSPTYEQYF. The chain combines TRBV6-5 with TRBJ2-7; no reliable D call. CDR1 is MNHEY, CDR2 SVGAGI, per germline. The V and J ends lost 0 bases and 2 bases respectively, with 14 bases between them. The CDR3 has 16 residues.

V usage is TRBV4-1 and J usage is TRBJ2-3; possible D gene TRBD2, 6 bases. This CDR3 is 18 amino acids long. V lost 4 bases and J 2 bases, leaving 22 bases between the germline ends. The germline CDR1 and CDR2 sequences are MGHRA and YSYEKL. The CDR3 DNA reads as TGCGCCAGCAGCCTAGTGGAGGGGCTGGCCCTTTCCACAGATACGCAGTATTTT. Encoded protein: CASSLVEGLALSTDTQYF.

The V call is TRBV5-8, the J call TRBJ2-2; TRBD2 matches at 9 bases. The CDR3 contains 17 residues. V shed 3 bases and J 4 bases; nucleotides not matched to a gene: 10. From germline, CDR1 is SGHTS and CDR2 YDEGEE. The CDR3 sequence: CASSSLWREGVTGELFF. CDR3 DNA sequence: TGTGCCAGCAGCTCCCTGTGGCGGGAGGGCGTCACCGGGGAGCTGTTTTTT.

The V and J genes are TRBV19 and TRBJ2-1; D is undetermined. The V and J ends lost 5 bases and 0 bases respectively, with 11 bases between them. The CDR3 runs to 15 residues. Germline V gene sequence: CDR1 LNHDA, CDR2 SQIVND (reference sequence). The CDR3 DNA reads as TGTGCCAGTAGTCCGACAACGAGCTCCTACAATGAGCAGTTCTTC. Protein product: CASSPTTSSYNEQFF.

Written as DNA, the CDR3 is TGTGCCAGCAGTGTACCGGGTCAGCCCCAGCATTTT. Its translation is CASSVPGQPQHF. V gene TRBV6-6 combines with J gene TRBJ1-5; D is unclear. CDR1 and CDR2 (germline): MNHNY, SVGAGI (reference sequence). The CDR3 is made up of 12 amino acids. The germline V and J ends were trimmed by 5 bases and 6 bases, with 8 bases remaining between them.

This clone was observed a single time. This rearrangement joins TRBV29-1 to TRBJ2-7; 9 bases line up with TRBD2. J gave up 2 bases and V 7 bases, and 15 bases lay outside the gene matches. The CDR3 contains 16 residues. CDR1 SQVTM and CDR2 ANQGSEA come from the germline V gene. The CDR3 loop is CSALGSRASGTYEQYF. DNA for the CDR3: TGCAGCGCCCTGGGGTCCAGGGCTAGCGGGACCTACGAGCAGTACTTC.

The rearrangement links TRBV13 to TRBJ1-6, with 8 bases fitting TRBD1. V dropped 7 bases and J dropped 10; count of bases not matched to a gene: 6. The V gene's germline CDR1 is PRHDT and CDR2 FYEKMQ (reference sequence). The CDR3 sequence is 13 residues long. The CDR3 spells CASTQGARSPLHF. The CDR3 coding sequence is TGTGCCAGCACCCAGGGGGCGAGGTCACCCCTCCACTTT.

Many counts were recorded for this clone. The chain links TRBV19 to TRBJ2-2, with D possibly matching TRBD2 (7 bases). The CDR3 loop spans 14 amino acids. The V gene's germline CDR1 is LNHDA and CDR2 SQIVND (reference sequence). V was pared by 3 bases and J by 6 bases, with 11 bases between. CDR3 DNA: TGTGCCAGTAGTATGTGGGAGGGGGCCGGGGAGCTGTTTTTT. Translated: CASSMWEGAGELFF. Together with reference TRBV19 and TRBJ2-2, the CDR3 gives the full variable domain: DGGITQSPKYLFRKEGQNVTLSCEQNLNHDAMYWYRQDPGQGLRLIYYSQIVNDFQKGDIAEGYSVSREKKESFPLTVTSAQKNPTAFYLCASSMWEGAGELFFGEGSRLTVL.

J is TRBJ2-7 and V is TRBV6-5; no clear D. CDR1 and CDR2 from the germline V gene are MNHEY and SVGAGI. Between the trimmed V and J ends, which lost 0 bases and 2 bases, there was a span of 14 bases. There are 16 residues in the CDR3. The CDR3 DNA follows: TGTGCCAGCAGTTACTCGAAATTAGGGAAGACCTACGAGCAGTACTTC. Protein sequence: CASSYSKLGKTYEQYF.

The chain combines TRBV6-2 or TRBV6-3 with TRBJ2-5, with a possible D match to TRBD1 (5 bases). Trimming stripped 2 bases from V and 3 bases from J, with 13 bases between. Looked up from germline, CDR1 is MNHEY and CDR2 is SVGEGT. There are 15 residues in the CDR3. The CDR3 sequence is CASSYGQGMKETQYF. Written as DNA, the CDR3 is TGTGCCAGCAGTTACGGGCAGGGTATGAAAGAGACCCAGTACTTC.

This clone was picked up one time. In nucleotides, the CDR3 is TGTGCCAGCTCACCGGGATACCGGGACAGTAACGCCTACGAGCAGTACTTC. Translated: CASSPGYRDSNAYEQYF. The gene calls are TRBV18 and TRBJ2-7; 7 bases agree with TRBD1. V was clipped by 3 bases and J by 2 bases; unmatched bases: 13. The CDR3 is made up of 17 amino acids. CDR1 KGHSH and CDR2 LQKENI come from the germline V gene.

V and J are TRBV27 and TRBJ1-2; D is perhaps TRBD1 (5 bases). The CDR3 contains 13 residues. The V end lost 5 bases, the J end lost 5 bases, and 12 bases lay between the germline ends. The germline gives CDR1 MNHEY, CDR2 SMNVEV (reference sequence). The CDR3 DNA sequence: TGTGCCAGCAGTGTCGGGACGGCGTATGGCTACACCTTC. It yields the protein CASSVGTAYGYTF.

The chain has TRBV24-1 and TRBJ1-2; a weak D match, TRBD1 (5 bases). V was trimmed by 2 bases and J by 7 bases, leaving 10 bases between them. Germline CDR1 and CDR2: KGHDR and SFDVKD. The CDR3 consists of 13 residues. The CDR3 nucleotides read TGTGCCACCAGTGATTCAGGGTTCGGTGGCTACACCTTC. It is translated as CATSDSGFGGYTF.

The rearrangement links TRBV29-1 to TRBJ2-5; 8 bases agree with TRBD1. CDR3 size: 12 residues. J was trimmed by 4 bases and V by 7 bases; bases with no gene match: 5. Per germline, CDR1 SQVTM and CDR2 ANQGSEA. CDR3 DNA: TGCAGCGGCCGGGGGACAGGAGAGACCCAGTACTTC. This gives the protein CSGRGTGETQYF.

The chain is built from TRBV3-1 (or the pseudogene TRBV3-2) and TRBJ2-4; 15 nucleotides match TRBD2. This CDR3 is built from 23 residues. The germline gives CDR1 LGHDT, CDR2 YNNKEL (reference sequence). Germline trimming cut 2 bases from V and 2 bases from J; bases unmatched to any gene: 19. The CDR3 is CASSQKLYPGLAGGSPTKNIQYF. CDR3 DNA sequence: TGTGCCAGCAGCCAAAAACTCTACCCGGGACTAGCGGGAGGCTCTCCAACCAAAAACATTCAGTACTTC.

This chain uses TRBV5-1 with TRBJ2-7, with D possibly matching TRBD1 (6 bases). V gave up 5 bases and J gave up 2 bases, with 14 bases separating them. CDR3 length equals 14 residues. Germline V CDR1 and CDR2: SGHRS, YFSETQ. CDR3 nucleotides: TGCGCCAGCAGGCAGGGGCCAGGAACCTACGAGCAGTACTTC. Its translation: CASRQGPGTYEQYF.

CDR3 sequence (DNA): TGTGCCAGTAGTTCCCAAGGCAGGGGTAATCAGCCCCAGCATTTT. Amino acid sequence: CASSSQGRGNQPQHF. The chain uses TRBV19 and TRBJ1-5; perhaps TRBD1 as D (6 bases). This CDR3 region has 15 residues. Germline CDR1 is LNHDA and CDR2 is SQIVND (reference sequence). The ends were cut back, 5 bases at V and 4 bases at J, with 15 bases in the middle.